Sequencing of this T cell receptor beta chain was carried out in a study of blood T cell repertoires in COVID-19. Study summary: Acute and convalescent COVID-19 specimens originated in the United States, Italy and Spain. T cells, B-cell-depleted T cells, or PBMCs supplied cDNA or gDNA.

CDR3 length: 13 amino acids. Trimming shortened V by 3 bases and J by 4 bases, and 9 bases separated the two germline ends. Looked up from germline, CDR1 is SGHNT and CDR2 is YENEEA. How the authors handled the data: It was from reference gene primer amplification that nucleated cell counts were estimated. TCRdb's table, derived via immunoSEQ multiplex PCR, lists solely in-frame clones and lacks some. V and J calls plus clone size are reproduced from that table; the DNA served to infer D and trimming. The sample has 95,000 to 100,000 clones, around 90% seen once. This chain uses TRBV11-3 with TRBJ2-5; D not resolved. The sequencing sample was made of peripheral blood. This TCR came from a man in his fifties or sixties with acute or convalescent COVID-19. DNA of the CDR3: TGTGCCAGCAGCTTTTTACAGTCAGAGACCCAGTACTTC. It translates to CASSFLQSETQYF.